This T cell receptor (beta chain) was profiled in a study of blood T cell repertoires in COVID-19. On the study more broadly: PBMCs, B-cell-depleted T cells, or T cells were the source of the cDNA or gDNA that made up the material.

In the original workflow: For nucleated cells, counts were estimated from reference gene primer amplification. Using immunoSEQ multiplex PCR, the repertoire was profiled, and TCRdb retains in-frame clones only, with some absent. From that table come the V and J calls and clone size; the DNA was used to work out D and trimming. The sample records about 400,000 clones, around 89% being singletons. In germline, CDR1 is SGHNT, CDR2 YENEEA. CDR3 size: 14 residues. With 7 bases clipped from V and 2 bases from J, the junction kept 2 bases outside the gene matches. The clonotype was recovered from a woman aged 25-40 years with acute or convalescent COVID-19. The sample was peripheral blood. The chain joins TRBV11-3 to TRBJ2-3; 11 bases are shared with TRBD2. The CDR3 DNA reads TGTGCCAGCACTAGCGGGGGGTCCACAGATACGCAGTATTTT. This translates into CASTSGGSTDTQYF. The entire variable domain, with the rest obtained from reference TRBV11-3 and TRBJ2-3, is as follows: EAGVVQSPRYKIIEKKQPVAFWCNPISGHNTLYWYLQNLGQGPELLIRYENEEAVDDSQLPKDRFSAERLKGVDSTLKIQPAELGDSAVYLCASTSGGSTDTQYFGPGTRLTVL.